The 16 T cell receptor beta chains below were found in one sample sequenced in a study of blood T cell repertoires in COVID-19. Repertoires were generated with immunoSEQ multiplex PCR, while TCRdb's copy carries only in-frame clones and drops some. This table holds some 150,000 clones, roughly 80% found once. The specimen sequenced was peripheral blood. All receptors come from a woman aged 40-49 years with active or convalescent COVID-19.

The CDR3, as DNA: TGTGCCTGCCACGGGGTGAACTCCTACGAGCAGTACTTC. Its protein is CACHGVNSYEQYF. The V call is TRBV6-5, the J call TRBJ2-7, with D possibly TRBD2 on 5 matching bases. The CDR3 is 13 amino acids. The ends were cut back, 11 bases at V and 0 bases at J, with 14 bases in the middle. Germline CDR1 MNHEY, CDR2 SVGAGI.

Concerning this clone itself: Other DNA sequences in this specimen translate into the identical CDR3. The gene calls are TRBV7-2 and TRBJ2-2; 7 bases align to TRBD2. Per germline, CDR1 SGHTA and CDR2 FQGNSA. The V and J ends lost 5 bases and 5 bases, in that order; junction bases with no gene match: 8. The CDR3 extends over 15 amino acids. CDR3 sequence reads: CASSKGEGRTGELFF. CDR3 bases: TGTGCCAGCAGCAAAGGGGAGGGGCGGACCGGGGAGCTGTTTTTT.

The table lists this clone with a count of one. The V call is TRBV3-1 (or the pseudogene TRBV3-2), the J call TRBJ2-1; D is undetermined. Per germline, CDR1 LGHDT and CDR2 YNNKEL (reference sequence). Trimming stripped 5 bases from V and 5 bases from J, with 10 bases between. The CDR3 runs 13 residues. The DNA for the CDR3 is TGTGCCAGCAGCTCACAATTACACAATGAGCAGTTCTTC. Its protein is CASSSQLHNEQFF.

The CDR3: CASSQERQGAGVQGNIQYF. CDR3 nucleotide sequence: TGCGCCAGCAGCCAGGAGAGACAGGGGGCCGGGGTGCAGGGAAACATTCAGTACTTC. The chain couples TRBV4-1 to TRBJ2-4, with 10 bases lining up with TRBD1. Germline values: CDR1 MGHRA, CDR2 YSYEKL. The CDR3 length is 19 residues. Germline trimming cut 3 bases from V and 6 bases from J; bases unmatched to any gene: 17.

As DNA, the CDR3 is TGTGCCAGCTCACCCCTGACAGGTCCGAACACTGAAGCTTTCTTT. It encodes CASSPLTGPNTEAFF. The V call is TRBV18, the J call TRBJ1-1; tentative D call: TRBD1 (6 bases). This CDR3 is built from 15 residues. Trimming left V 3 bases short and J 1 base short, with 12 bases between. Germline assignment: CDR1 KGHSH and CDR2 LQKENI.

The chain couples TRBV27 to TRBJ1-2; 8 bases fit TRBD1. Germline CDR1 reads MNHEY; CDR2 reads SMNVEV (reference sequence). The CDR3 runs 16 residues. V was clipped by 2 bases and J by 0 bases; unmatched bases: 5. CDR3 amino acids: CASSLGTGSTNYGYTF. CDR3 sequence (DNA): TGTGCCAGCAGTTTAGGGACAGGCTCCACTAACTATGGCTACACCTTC.

V usage is TRBV30 and J usage is TRBJ2-5; possibly TRBD1 for D (7 bases). The CDR3 spans 18 residues. V lost 1 base to trimming and J lost 4 bases, with 25 bases between them. Germline CDR1 GTSNPN, CDR2 SVGIG (reference sequence). CDR3 coding DNA: TGTGCCTGGAGTGACGACAGGGAACGGGGGCGTTTTGGAGAGACCCAGTACTTC. Protein: CAWSDDRERGRFGETQYF.

The chain employs TRBV19 and TRBJ1-2; 7 bases are a match to TRBD1. This CDR3 is built from 17 residues. Germline V gene data show CDR1 as LNHDA and CDR2 as SQIVND (reference sequence). Unmatched junction bases numbered 17, after V lost 4 bases and J lost 6 bases. The DNA for the CDR3 is TGTGCCAGTAGTACCCCCCCGCCGGACAGGCGGAGGCATGGCTACACCTTC. As protein: CASSTPPPDRRRHGYTF.

The chain uses TRBV27 and TRBJ1-5; 8 positions match TRBD1. V lost 5 bases and J lost 2; bases outside the gene matches: 2. The CDR3 loop spans 14 amino acids. Germline loops: CDR1 MNHEY, CDR2 SMNVEV (reference sequence). In DNA, the CDR3 is TGTGCCAGCAGTCTACAGGGGGGCAATCAGCCCCAGCATTTT. Its protein product is CASSLQGGNQPQHF.

The J gene is TRBJ1-2, the V gene TRBV10-3, with D tentatively TRBD1 (5 bases). Germline lookup yields CDR1 ENHRY and CDR2 SYGVKD. Trimming pared 3 bases from V and 12 bases from J, leaving 11 bases between. This CDR3 region has 11 residues. CDR3 DNA: TGTGCCATCAGTGACGGGCAGGGCGACACCTTC. Its protein is CAISDGQGDTF.

V is TRBV19 and J is TRBJ1-5; 7 nucleotides align to TRBD1. Germline V gene lookup returns CDR1 LNHDA and CDR2 SQIVND (reference sequence). This CDR3 has 14 residues. J gave up 3 bases and V 7 bases, and 6 bases lay outside the gene matches. CDR3 residues: CASTSTGLNQPQHF. As DNA, the CDR3 is TGTGCCAGTACCTCGACAGGGCTCAATCAGCCCCAGCATTTT.

The V and J genes are TRBV24-1 and TRBJ2-1; maybe TRBD2 (6 bases). V lost 9 bases and J 10 bases, leaving 21 bases between the germline ends. Germline V CDR1 and CDR2: KGHDR, SFDVKD. The CDR3 extends over 14 amino acids. CDR3: CATHSGLDGVEQFF. In DNA, the CDR3 is TGTGCCACCCATTCGGGACTGGACGGTGTAGAGCAGTTCTTC.

J is TRBJ1-1 and V is TRBV3-1 (or the pseudogene TRBV3-2), with D perhaps TRBD1 (6 bases). V was shortened by 1 base and J by 11 bases, with 17 bases between the two germline ends. This CDR3 has 14 residues. Per germline, CDR1 LGHDT and CDR2 YNNKEL (reference sequence). The CDR3 here is CASSQAAGGASAFF. The CDR3 DNA is TGTGCCAGCAGCCAAGCCGCGGGGGGGGCCTCGGCTTTCTTT.

The chain joins TRBV10-3 to TRBJ2-1; D perhaps matches TRBD2 (6 bases). This CDR3 contains 15 residues. The V gene lost 3 bases and the J gene lost 6 bases, with 15 bases spanning the gap. Germline values: CDR1 ENHRY, CDR2 SYGVKD. The CDR3 nucleotides are TGTGCCATCAGTGACCCACAAGGGAGGTCCAATGAGCAGTTCTTC. Protein sequence: CAISDPQGRSNEQFF.

This clone was seen only once. The chain is built from TRBV2 and TRBJ2-3; TRBD2 matches at 11 bases. The CDR3 has 17 amino acids. Unmatched junction bases numbered 11, after V lost 6 bases and J lost 3 bases. Germline V gene lookup returns CDR1 SNHLY and CDR2 FYNNEI. CDR3 DNA sequence: TGTGCCAGCAGGATGGGGAGACTAGCGGGGATGACAGATACGCAGTATTTT. Its protein is CASRMGRLAGMTDTQYF. The entire variable domain, with the rest obtained from reference TRBV2 and TRBJ2-3, is as follows: EPEVTQTPSHQVTQMGQEVILRCVPISNHLYFYWYRQILGQKVEFLVSFYNNEISEKSEIFDDQFSVERPDGSNFTLKIRSTKLEDSAMYFCASRMGRLAGMTDTQYFGPGTRLTVL.

The chain has TRBV3-1 (or the pseudogene TRBV3-2) and TRBJ1-4; TRBD1 matches at 8 bases. CDR1 is LGHDT and CDR2 is YNNKEL in the germline V gene (reference sequence). The CDR3 loop spans 16 amino acids. Losses at the gene ends were 7 bases for V and 2 bases for J; bases not matched to a gene: 9. The CDR3 DNA is TGTGCCAGCACCCCAGGGGGCGGTTGGACTAATGAAAAACTGTTTTTT. As protein: CASTPGGGWTNEKLFF.